This T cell receptor (beta chain) was profiled in a study of human T cells and chemical hapten exposure. About the research overall: The sensitizer, 2% DPC, was used on around 2 cm by around 2 cm of upper inner arm skin. Affected patients, primarily female, had alopecia areata, totalis or universalis. Whole-study findings and limits: Expanded TCRs showed more large CDR3 clusters than pre-sensitization or healthy control sets.

This clonotype was detected only once. Its cognate antigen is unknown. The time point was: pre-sensitization, week 0. The treatment: therapeutic diphenylcyclopropenone sensitization with weekly scalp DPC. Each CDR3 protein is one row after TCRdb ran MiXCR on the RACE reads. The sample includes approximately 260,000 distinct CDR3 sequences, around 7% seen only once; the top ten take more than 0.95%. Trimming pared 3 bases from V and 2 bases from J, leaving 9 bases between. Germline V gives CDR1 DFQATT, CDR2 SNEGSKA (reference sequence). The CDR3 contains 13 residues. Sequenced here: whole blood, sampled in connection with sensitization to the hapten diphenylcyclopropenone (DPC). This TCR derives from a man aged 18 to 29 with alopecia areata. Some clones in this sample may be carry-over from other donors' samples. This chain links TRBV20-1 with TRBJ2-3; TRBD1 is a possible D gene (6 bases). The CDR3 DNA reads as TGCAGTGCTAGGTGGGGGCCCACAGATACGCAGTATTTT. Protein sequence: CSARWGPTDTQYF.